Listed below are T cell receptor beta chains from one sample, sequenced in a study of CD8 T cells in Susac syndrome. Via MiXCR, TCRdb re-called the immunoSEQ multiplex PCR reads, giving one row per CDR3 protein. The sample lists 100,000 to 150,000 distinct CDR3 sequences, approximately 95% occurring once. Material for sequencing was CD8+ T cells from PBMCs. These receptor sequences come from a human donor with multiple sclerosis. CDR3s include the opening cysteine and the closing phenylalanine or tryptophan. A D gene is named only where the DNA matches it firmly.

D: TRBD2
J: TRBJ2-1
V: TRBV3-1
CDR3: CASSQDSTSDEQFF
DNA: TGTGCCAGCAGCCAAGATTCGACTAGCGATGAGCAGTTCTTC

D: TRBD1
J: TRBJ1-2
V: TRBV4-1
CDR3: CASSPGQGNYGYTF
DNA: TGCGCCAGCAGCCCTGGACAGGGCAACTATGGCTACACCTTC

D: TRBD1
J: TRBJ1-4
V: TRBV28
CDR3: CASSHTDRGRLVPATNEKLFF
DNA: TGTGCCAGCAGTCACACCGACAGGGGGCGCTTAGTCCCCGCAACTAATGAAAAACTGTTTTTT

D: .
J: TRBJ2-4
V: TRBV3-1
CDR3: CASSQVRPVLAKNIQYF
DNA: TGTGCCAGCAGCCAAGTGCGGCCGGTCCTAGCCAAAAACATTCAGTACTTC

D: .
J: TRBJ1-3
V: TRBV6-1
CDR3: CASSPGTQDSGNTIYF
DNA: TGTGCCAGCAGTCCCGGGACACAAGACTCTGGAAACACCATATATTTT

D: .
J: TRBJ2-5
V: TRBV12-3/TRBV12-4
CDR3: CASSLIRERETQYF
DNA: TGTGCCAGCAGTTTAATTCGGGAGCGGGAGACCCAGTACTTC

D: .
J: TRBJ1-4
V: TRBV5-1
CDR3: CASSLEGGGFGLLAPKEKLFF
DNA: TGCGCCAGCAGCTTGGAGGGTGGGGGTTTTGGGCTCTTGGCCCCTAAAGAAAAACTGTTTTTT

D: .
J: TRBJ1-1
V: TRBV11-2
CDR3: CASSFSPGHLKNTEAFF
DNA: TGTGCCAGCAGCTTCTCTCCGGGACATCTGAAAAACACTGAAGCTTTCTTT

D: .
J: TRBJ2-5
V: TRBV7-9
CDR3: CASSLPEETQYF
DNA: TGTGCCAGCAGCCTACCTGAGGAGACCCAGTACTTC

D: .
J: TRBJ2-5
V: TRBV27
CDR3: CASSWSRDPAMTQYF
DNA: TGTGCCAGCAGTTGGAGCCGGGACCCAGCCATGACCCAGTACTTC

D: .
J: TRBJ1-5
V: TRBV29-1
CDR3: CSAVSGSNQPQHF
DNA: TGCAGCGCAGTTTCAGGGTCCAATCAGCCCCAGCATTTT

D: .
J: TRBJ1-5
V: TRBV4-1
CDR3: CASSQDLSNQPQHF
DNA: TGCGCCAGCAGCCAAGATCTCAGCAATCAGCCCCAGCATTTT

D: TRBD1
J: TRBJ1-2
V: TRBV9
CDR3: CASSVGSRGDGYTF
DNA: TGTGCCAGCAGCGTAGGGTCCAGGGGGGATGGCTACACCTTC

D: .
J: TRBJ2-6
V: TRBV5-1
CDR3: CASSLDRPSGANVLTF
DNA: TGCGCCAGCAGCTTGGACAGACCCTCTGGGGCCAACGTCCTGACTTTC

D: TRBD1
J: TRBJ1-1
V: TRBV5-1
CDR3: CASSLGGTGDTEAFF
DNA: TGCGCCAGCAGCTTGGGCGGGACAGGGGACACTGAAGCTTTCTTT

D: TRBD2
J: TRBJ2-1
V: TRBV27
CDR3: CASSLYGGSSYNEQFF
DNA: TGTGCCAGCAGTTTATACGGCGGGAGCTCCTACAATGAGCAGTTCTTC

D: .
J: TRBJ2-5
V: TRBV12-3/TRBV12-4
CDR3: CASTKAPLQETQYF
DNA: TGTGCCAGCACCAAAGCCCCATTGCAAGAGACCCAGTACTTC

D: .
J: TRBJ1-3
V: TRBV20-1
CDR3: CSARDRRASSGNTIYF
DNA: TGCAGTGCTAGAGATCGGAGAGCGAGCTCTGGAAACACCATATATTTT

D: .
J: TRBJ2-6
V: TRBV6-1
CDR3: CASTMRGVAGANVLTF
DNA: TGTGCCAGCACCATGAGGGGAGTGGCCGGGGCCAACGTCCTGACTTTC

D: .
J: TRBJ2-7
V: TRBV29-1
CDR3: CSVEDLSYEQYF
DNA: TGCAGCGTTGAGGACCTCTCCTACGAGCAGTACTTC

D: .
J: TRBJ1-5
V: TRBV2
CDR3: CASTKGRDWQPQHF
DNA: TGTGCCAGCACGAAAGGCAGGGATTGGCAGCCCCAGCATTTT

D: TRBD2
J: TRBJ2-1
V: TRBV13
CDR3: CASSSGLGSYNEQFF
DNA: TGTGCCAGCAGCTCGGGACTAGGCTCCTACAATGAGCAGTTCTTC

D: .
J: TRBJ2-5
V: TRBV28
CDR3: CASRRTDRTEEETQYF
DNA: TGTGCCAGCAGACGAACAGACAGGACAGAAGAAGAGACCCAGTACTTC

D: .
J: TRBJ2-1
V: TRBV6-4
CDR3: CASSDPSGGYNEQFF
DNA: TGTGCCAGCAGTGACCCCTCCGGGGGCTACAATGAGCAGTTCTTC